What follows are 11 T cell receptor beta chains derived from one specimen sequenced in a study of blood T cell repertoires in COVID-19. Repertoires were generated with immunoSEQ multiplex PCR, while TCRdb's copy carries only in-frame clones and drops some. The sample has some 100,000 clones, about 90% seen once. The sample comprised peripheral blood. These receptors were collected from a man aged 50 to 60 with COVID-19, enrolled during active disease.

V is TRBV5-1 and J is TRBJ2-3, with unresolved D. The CDR3 runs to 14 residues. Trimming took 1 base from V and 5 from J, leaving 11 bases between them. Germline lookup yields CDR1 SGHRS and CDR2 YFSETQ. The CDR3 nucleotides read TGCGCCAGCAGCTTGTGGCTCGATCAAGATACGCAGTATTTT. This encodes CASSLWLDQDTQYF. Variable domain in full (rest from reference TRBV5-1 and TRBJ2-3): KAGVTQTPRYLIKTRGQQVTLSCSPISGHRSVSWYQQTPGQGLQFLFEYFSETQRNKGNFPGRFSGRQFSNSRSEMNVSTLELGDSALYLCASSLWLDQDTQYFGPGTRLTVL.

The gene calls are TRBV12-3 or TRBV12-4 and TRBJ1-1, with no clear D. Trimming pared 2 bases from V and 1 base from J, leaving 5 bases between. This CDR3 has 13 residues. The CDR3 DNA reads as TGTGCCAGCAGTTTAATCAGGAACACTGAAGCTTTCTTT. It encodes CASSLIRNTEAFF.

The chain employs TRBV19 and TRBJ1-1; a weak D match, TRBD1 (5 bases). The CDR3 sequence is 15 residues long. V was shortened by 1 base and J by 0 bases, with 9 bases between the two germline ends. Germline values: CDR1 LNHDA, CDR2 SQIVND (reference sequence). The CDR3 sequence is CASSIGDRVNTEAFF. The CDR3 DNA sequence: TGTGCCAGTAGTATAGGTGACAGAGTGAACACTGAAGCTTTCTTT.

This clone was seen a single time. The chain joins TRBV30 to TRBJ1-2, with D perhaps matching TRBD1 (6 bases). Per germline, CDR1 GTSNPN and CDR2 SVGIG (reference sequence). V lost 5 bases and J 1 base, leaving 20 bases between the germline ends. This CDR3 spans 16 amino acids. The CDR3 is CAWFSPGTSNNYGYTF. CDR3 DNA sequence: TGTGCCTGGTTTTCACCCGGGACATCGAATAACTATGGCTACACCTTC.

The rearrangement uses TRBV7-2 and TRBJ2-7; 9 bases line up with TRBD1. CDR1 and CDR2 (germline): SGHTA, FQGNSA. Unmatched junction bases numbered 15, after V lost 3 bases and J lost 3 bases. The CDR3 sequence is 18 residues long. The CDR3 region is CASSFNRGRKWASYEQYF. Written as DNA, the CDR3 is TGTGCCAGCAGCTTTAACAGGGGGCGAAAGTGGGCCAGCTACGAGCAGTACTTC.

The V gene is TRBV5-5, the J gene TRBJ1-6, with TRBD1 matching over 7 bases. J was trimmed by 10 bases and V by 4 bases; bases with no gene match: 14. The CDR3 sequence is 16 residues long. Germline-derived CDR1 and CDR2 are SGHKS and YYEKEE (reference sequence). The CDR3 DNA sequence: TGTGCCAGCAGCCCGAGTAATGACAGGGTGGGATCACCCCTCCACTTT. Translating gives CASSPSNDRVGSPLHF.

The chain's CDR3 is CASSLEGGQPQHF. CDR3 nucleotides: TGCGCCAGCAGCTTGGAAGGCGGTCAGCCCCAGCATTTT. The rearrangement uses TRBV5-1 and TRBJ1-5; D is ambiguous. CDR3 size: 13 residues. Germline CDR1 SGHRS, CDR2 YFSETQ. V lost 0 bases and J lost 6, with 7 bases in between.

The V gene is TRBV24-1, the J gene TRBJ1-2, with D uncertain. The CDR3 covers 16 residues. Per germline, CDR1 KGHDR and CDR2 SFDVKD. Trimming cost V 5 bases and J 0 bases, with 15 bases left between them. As DNA, the CDR3 is TGTGCCACCAGTGGAGACACCGGACTCTCTAACTATGGCTACACCTTC. Its protein product is CATSGDTGLSNYGYTF.

The chain has TRBV5-1 and TRBJ2-2; 10 bases are shared with TRBD2. This CDR3 is 16 amino acids long. Trimming at V came to 4 bases and at J to 2 bases, leaving 5 bases not matched to a gene. The V gene's germline CDR1 is SGHRS and CDR2 YFSETQ. CDR3 coding DNA: TGCGCCAGCAGCATCATAGCGGGGGGCAACACCGGGGAGCTGTTTTTT. Protein product: CASSIIAGGNTGELFF.

The CDR3 bases are TGTGCCAGCAGCCCCGGGACAGGGGATTCACCCCTCCACTTT. As protein: CASSPGTGDSPLHF. This sequence joins TRBV5-6 and TRBJ1-6, with 10 bases aligning to TRBD1. V dropped 4 bases and J dropped 8; count of bases not matched to a gene: 3. The length of the CDR3 is 14 residues. Germline V gene sequence: CDR1 SGHDT, CDR2 YYEEEE.

J is TRBJ1-1 and V is TRBV9; D not resolved. V lost 4 bases and J 0 bases, leaving 19 bases between the germline ends. Germline V gene lookup returns CDR1 SGDLS and CDR2 YYNGEE. CDR3 length: 17 amino acids. The CDR3 nucleotides read TGTGCCAGCAGCCCCGGACTTTTAGGCGCCATGAACACTGAAGCTTTCTTT. This encodes CASSPGLLGAMNTEAFF.